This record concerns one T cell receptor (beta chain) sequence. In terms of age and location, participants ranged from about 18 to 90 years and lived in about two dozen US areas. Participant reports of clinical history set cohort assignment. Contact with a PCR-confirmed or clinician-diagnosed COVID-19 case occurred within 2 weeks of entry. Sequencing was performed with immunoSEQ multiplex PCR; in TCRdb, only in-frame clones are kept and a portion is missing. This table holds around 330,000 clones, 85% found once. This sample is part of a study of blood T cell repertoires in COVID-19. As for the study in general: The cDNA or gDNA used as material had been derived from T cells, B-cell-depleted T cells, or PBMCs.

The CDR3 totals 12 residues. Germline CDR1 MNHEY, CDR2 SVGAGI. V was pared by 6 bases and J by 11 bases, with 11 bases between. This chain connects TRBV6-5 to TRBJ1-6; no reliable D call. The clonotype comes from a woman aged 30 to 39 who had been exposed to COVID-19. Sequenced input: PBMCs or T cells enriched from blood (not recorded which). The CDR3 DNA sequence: TGTGCCAGCAGACCCAATCAGGCACCCCTCCACTTT. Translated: CASRPNQAPLHF.